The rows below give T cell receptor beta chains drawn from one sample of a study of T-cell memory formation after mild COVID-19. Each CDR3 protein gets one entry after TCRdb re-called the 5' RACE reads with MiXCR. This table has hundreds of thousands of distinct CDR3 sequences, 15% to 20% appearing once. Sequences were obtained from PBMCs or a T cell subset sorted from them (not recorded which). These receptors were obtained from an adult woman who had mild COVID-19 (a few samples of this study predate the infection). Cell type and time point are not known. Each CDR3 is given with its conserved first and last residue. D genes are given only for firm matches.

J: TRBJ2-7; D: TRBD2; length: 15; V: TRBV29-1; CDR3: CSVVIAGAESYEQYF
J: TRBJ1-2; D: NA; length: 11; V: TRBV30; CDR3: CAWSGGRPLTF
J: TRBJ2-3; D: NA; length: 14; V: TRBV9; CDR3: CASSPGTLGDTQYF
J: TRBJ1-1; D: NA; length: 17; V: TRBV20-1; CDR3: CSARDDKALRKNTEAFF
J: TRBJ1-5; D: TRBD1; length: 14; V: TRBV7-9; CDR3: CASSRGLTGVPQHF
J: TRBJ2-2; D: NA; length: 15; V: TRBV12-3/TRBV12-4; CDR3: CASSRGEFRPGELFF
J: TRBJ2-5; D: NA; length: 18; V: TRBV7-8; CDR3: CASSSPGAGAVLWETQYF
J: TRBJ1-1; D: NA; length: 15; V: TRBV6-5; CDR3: CASSHLLTTNTEAFF
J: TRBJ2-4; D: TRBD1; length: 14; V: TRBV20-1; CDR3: CSARNRQGKNIQYF
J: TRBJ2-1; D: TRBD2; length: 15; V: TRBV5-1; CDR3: CASSLAGLPSNEQFF
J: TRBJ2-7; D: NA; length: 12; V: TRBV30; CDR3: CAWSRTMGEQYF
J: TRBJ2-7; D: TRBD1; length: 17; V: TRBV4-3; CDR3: CASSQEGWGQSSYEQYF
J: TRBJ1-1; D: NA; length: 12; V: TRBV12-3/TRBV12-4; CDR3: CASQTFIAEAFF
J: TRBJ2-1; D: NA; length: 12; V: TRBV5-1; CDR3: CASSLSLSEQFF
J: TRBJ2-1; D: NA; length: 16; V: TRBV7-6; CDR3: CASSVLQGLSYNEQFF
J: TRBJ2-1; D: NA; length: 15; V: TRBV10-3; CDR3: CAISVGEPLYNEQFF
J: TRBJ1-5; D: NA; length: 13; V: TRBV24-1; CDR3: CATAGYSNQPQHF
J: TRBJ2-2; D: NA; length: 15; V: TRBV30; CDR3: CAWIFGQGNTGELFF
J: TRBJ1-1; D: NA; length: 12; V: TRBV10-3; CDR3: CAIGGWKTEAFF
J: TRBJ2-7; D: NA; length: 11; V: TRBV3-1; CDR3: CASSRGGEQYF
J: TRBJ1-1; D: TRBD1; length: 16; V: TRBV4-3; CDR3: CASSQGTGVMNTEAFF
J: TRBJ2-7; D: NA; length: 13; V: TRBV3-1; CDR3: CASSQVDSNEQYF
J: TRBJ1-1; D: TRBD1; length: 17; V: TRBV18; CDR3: CASSPPQTGGFNTEAFF
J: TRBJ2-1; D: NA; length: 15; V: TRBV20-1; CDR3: CSARDGEKPYNEQFF
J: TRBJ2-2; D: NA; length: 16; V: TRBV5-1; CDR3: CASSLAGAANTGELFF
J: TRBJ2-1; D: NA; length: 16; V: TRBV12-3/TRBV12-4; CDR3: CASSPHRDKGGAEQFF
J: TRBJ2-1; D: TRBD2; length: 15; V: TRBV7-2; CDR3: CARGGLAGDQGRQFF
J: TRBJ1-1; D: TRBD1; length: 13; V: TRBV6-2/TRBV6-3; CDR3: CASSPNRGTEAFF
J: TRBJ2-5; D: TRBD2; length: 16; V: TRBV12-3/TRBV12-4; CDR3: CASSLAQRGGRETQYF
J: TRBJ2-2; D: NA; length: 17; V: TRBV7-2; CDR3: CASSLEGASVGTGELFF
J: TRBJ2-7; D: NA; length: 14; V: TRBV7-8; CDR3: CASSLSEQAYEQYF
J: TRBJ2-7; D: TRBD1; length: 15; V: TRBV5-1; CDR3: CASSRGDRGSYEQYF
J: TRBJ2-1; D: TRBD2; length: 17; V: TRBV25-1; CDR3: CASSDLWDSGRANEQFF
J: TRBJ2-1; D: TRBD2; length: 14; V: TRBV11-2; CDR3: CASTPMRGNNEQFF
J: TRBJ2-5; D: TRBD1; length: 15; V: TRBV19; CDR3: CASSGSGTGEETQYF
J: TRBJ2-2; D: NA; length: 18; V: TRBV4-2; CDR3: CASSQGGLTDSSTGELFF
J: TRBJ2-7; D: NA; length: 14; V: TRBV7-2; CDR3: CASSPRGWLGEQYF
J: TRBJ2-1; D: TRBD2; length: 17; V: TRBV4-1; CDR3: CASSGRPGLADNNEQFF
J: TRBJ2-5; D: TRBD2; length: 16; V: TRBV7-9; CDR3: CASSQGVAGEQETQYF
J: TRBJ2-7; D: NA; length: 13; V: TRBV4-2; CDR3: CASSQDPNYEQYF
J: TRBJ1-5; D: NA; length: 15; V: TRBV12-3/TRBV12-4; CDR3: CASSFEGGSNQPQHF
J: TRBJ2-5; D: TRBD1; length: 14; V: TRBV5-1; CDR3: CASSGDRRSETQYF
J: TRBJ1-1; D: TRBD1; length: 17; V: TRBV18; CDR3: CASSPPGQGTSNTEAFF
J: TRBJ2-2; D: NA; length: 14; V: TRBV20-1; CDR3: CSARMGSNAGELFF
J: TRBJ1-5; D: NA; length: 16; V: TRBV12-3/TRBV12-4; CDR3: CASSLRGLGSNQPQHF
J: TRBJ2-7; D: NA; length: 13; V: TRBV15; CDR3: CATRRDRPYEQYF
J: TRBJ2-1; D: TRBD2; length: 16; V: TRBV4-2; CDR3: CASSQYSGREYNEQFF
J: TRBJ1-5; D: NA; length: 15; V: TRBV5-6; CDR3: CASSLMDGVGQPQHF
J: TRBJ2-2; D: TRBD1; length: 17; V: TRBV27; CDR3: CASSRQGAFANTGELFF
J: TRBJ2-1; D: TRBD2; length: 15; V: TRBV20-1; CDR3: CSARGLAGVGGEQFF
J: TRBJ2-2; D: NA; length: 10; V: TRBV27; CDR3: CATAGAELFF
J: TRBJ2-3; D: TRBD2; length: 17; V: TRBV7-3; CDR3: CASSLTATSGFTDTQYF
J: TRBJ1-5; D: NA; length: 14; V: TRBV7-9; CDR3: CASSSSGSNQPQHF